The TCR beta chain described here comes from a study of tissue T cells after allogeneic stem cell transplantation. Study outcomes and limitations: Only a limited share of tissue TCRs appeared in blood or spleen.

TCRdb's copy holds only in-frame clones and misses some; the assay was immunoSEQ multiplex PCR. The data hold 25,000 to 30,000 clones, with approximately 85% observed a single time. Of note for this clone: Its antigen is not identified.

This CDR3 is built from 15 residues. Looked up from germline, CDR1 is KGHDR and CDR2 is SFDVKD. With 3 bases clipped from V and 4 bases from J, the junction kept 7 bases outside the gene matches. The V call is TRBV24-1, the J call TRBJ2-7; 8 bases are shared with TRBD1. The sequence derives from a woman aged 18 to 49 who later had graft-versus-host disease after an allogeneic stem cell transplant. The starting material was blood, obtained before transplantation. The CDR3 coding sequence is TGTGCCACCAGTGATCCCGGACAGGGTCGGTACGAGCAGTACTTC. Its protein product is CATSDPGQGRYEQYF.